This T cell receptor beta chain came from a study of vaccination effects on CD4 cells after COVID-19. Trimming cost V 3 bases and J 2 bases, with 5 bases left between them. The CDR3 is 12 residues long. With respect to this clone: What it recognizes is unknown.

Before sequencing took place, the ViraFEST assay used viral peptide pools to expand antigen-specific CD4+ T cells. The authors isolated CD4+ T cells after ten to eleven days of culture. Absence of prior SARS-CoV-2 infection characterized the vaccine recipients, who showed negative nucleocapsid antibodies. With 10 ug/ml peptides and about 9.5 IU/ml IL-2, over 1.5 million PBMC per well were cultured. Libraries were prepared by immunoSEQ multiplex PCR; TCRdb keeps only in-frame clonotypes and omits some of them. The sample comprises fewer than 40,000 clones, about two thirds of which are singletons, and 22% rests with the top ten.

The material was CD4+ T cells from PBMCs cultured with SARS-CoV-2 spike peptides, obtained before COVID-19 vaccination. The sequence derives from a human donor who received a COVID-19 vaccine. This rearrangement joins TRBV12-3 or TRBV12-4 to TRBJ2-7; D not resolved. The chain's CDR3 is CASSFGTYEQYF. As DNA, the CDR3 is TGTGCCAGCAGTTTCGGAACCTACGAGCAGTACTTC.